Each of the 10 T cell receptor beta chains below was sequenced from the same sample in a study of cytomegalovirus exposure and HLA in healthy donors. 13 Jbeta primers and 60 Vbeta primers were used for the PCR. The method was immunoSEQ multiplex PCR; TCRdb's version includes in-frame clones alone and lacks a portion of them. The sample consists of some 78,000 clones, about 80% of them appearing once. The sample comprised PBMCs. Receptor source: a woman aged 45-60 years in good health and CMV-seropositive.

This clone was seen just once. V is TRBV7-9 and J is TRBJ2-7; TRBD1 matches at 9 bases. CDR3 length equals 14 residues. Germline V gene data show CDR1 as SEHNR and CDR2 as FQNEAQ (reference sequence). V shed 5 bases and J 6 bases; nucleotides not matched to a gene: 8. The CDR3 DNA sequence: TGTGCCAGCAGCCTCCCGGGACAGGGACTCGAGCAGTACTTC. It is translated as CASSLPGQGLEQYF.

The chain employs TRBV5-1 and TRBJ2-5, with D tentatively TRBD2 (6 bases). Trimming took off 4 bases at V and 11 bases at J, with 15 bases between the two ends. Germline-derived CDR1 and CDR2 are SGHRS and YFSETQ. The CDR3 runs 12 residues. The CDR3: CASSESAREQYF. CDR3 sequence (DNA): TGCGCCAGCAGCGAGTCAGCTCGGGAGCAGTACTTC.

The sample holds a few counts of this clone. The gene calls are TRBV11-2 and TRBJ1-3, with a possible D match to TRBD1 (5 bases). The length of the CDR3 is 14 residues. Per germline, CDR1 SGHAT and CDR2 FQNNGV. V lost 5 bases and J 4 bases, leaving 12 bases between the germline ends. CDR3 nucleotide sequence: TGTGCCAGCAGCCACGGGGGGGAGGGAAACACCATATATTTT. This encodes CASSHGGEGNTIYF.

CDR3 in amino acids: CASTGTSGVNTGELFF. The CDR3 bases are TGTGCCAGCACCGGGACTAGCGGAGTCAACACCGGGGAGCTGTTTTTT. V is TRBV11-3 and J is TRBJ2-2; 11 nucleotides align to TRBD2. This CDR3 has 16 residues. Germline V CDR1 and CDR2: SGHNT, YENEEA. The V and J ends lost 7 bases and 2 bases, in that order; junction bases with no gene match: 6.

The chain is built from TRBV6-6 and TRBJ2-1; TRBD2 is a possible D gene (6 bases). Germline values: CDR1 MNHNY, CDR2 SVGAGI (reference sequence). CDR3 length: 13 amino acids. V dropped 1 base and J dropped 9 bases, with 10 bases sitting between them. The DNA for the CDR3 is TGTGCCAGCAGTTACTACGGGGGTGGTGAGCAGTTCTTC. This translates into CASSYYGGGEQFF.

This sequence joins TRBV5-1 and TRBJ1-4, with a tentative D call TRBD1 (6 bases). Germline V gene lookup returns CDR1 SGHRS and CDR2 YFSETQ. Trimming cost V 4 bases and J 7 bases, with 17 bases left between them. This CDR3 is built from 15 residues. This CDR3 is CASSPSTGWGEKLFF. The CDR3, as DNA: TGCGCCAGCAGCCCGTCTACAGGGTGGGGTGAAAAACTGTTTTTT. The whole variable domain, filled in from reference TRBV5-1 and TRBJ1-4, reads KAGVTQTPRYLIKTRGQQVTLSCSPISGHRSVSWYQQTPGQGLQFLFEYFSETQRNKGNFPGRFSGRQFSNSRSEMNVSTLELGDSALYLCASSPSTGWGEKLFFGSGTQLSVL.

This clone came up a few times. This rearrangement joins TRBV27 to TRBJ2-7; 8 bases fit TRBD1. V lost 6 bases, J lost 6 bases, and 16 bases stayed unmatched. The CDR3 is made up of 16 amino acids. Germline CDR1 reads MNHEY; CDR2 reads SMNVEV (reference sequence). CDR3 coding DNA: TGTGCCAGCAGCGAGAGAGGGACAGGTACCCCCCTCGAGCAGTACTTC. Protein product: CASSERGTGTPLEQYF.

The chain uses TRBV7-8 and TRBJ2-5; D unresolved. Germline V lookup: CDR1 SGHVS, CDR2 FQNEAQ. The CDR3 covers 14 residues. Trimming took off 1 base at V and 0 bases at J, with 6 bases between the two ends. This chain's CDR3 is CASSLVRYQETQYF. The CDR3 DNA follows: TGTGCCAGCAGCTTAGTACGGTACCAAGAGACCCAGTACTTC. Complete variable domain (other parts from reference TRBV7-8 and TRBJ2-5): GAGVSQSPRYKVAKRGQDVALRCDPISGHVSLFWYQQALGQGPEFLTYFQNEAQLDKSGLPSDRFFAERPEGSVSTLKIQRTQQEDSAVYLCASSLVRYQETQYFGPGTRLLVL.

J is TRBJ1-5 and V is TRBV6-5; D call uncertain. In germline, CDR1 is MNHEY, CDR2 SVGAGI. The CDR3 loop spans 14 amino acids. V was cut by 5 bases and J by 5 bases, with 13 bases left in between. The CDR3 bases are TGTGCCAGCAGTCGGGTCCTGGGAGATCAGCCCCAGCATTTT. Translation: CASSRVLGDQPQHF.

Written as DNA, the CDR3 is TGTGCCAGTAGAAACAGAGGGAACAATGAGCAGTTCTTC. Amino acid sequence: CASRNRGNNEQFF. The V gene is TRBV5-8, the J gene TRBJ2-1, with a tentative D call TRBD2 (5 bases). Germline CDR1 and CDR2: SGHTS and YDEGEE. The CDR3 runs 13 residues. Trimming took 8 bases from V and 5 from J, leaving 14 bases between them.